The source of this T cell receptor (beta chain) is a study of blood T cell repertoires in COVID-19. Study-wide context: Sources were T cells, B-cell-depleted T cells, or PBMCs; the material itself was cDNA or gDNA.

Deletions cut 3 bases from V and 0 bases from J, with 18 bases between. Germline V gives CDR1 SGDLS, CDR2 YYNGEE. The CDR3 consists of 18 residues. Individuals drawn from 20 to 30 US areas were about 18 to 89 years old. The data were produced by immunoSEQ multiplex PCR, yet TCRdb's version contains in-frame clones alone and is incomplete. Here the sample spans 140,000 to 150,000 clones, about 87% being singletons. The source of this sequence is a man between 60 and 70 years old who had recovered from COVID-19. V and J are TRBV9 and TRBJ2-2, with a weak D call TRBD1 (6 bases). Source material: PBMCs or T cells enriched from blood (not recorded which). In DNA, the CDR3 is TGTGCCAGCAGCGCTAACGCCCGGGACACCACGAACACCGGGGAGCTGTTTTTT. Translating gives CASSANARDTTNTGELFF.